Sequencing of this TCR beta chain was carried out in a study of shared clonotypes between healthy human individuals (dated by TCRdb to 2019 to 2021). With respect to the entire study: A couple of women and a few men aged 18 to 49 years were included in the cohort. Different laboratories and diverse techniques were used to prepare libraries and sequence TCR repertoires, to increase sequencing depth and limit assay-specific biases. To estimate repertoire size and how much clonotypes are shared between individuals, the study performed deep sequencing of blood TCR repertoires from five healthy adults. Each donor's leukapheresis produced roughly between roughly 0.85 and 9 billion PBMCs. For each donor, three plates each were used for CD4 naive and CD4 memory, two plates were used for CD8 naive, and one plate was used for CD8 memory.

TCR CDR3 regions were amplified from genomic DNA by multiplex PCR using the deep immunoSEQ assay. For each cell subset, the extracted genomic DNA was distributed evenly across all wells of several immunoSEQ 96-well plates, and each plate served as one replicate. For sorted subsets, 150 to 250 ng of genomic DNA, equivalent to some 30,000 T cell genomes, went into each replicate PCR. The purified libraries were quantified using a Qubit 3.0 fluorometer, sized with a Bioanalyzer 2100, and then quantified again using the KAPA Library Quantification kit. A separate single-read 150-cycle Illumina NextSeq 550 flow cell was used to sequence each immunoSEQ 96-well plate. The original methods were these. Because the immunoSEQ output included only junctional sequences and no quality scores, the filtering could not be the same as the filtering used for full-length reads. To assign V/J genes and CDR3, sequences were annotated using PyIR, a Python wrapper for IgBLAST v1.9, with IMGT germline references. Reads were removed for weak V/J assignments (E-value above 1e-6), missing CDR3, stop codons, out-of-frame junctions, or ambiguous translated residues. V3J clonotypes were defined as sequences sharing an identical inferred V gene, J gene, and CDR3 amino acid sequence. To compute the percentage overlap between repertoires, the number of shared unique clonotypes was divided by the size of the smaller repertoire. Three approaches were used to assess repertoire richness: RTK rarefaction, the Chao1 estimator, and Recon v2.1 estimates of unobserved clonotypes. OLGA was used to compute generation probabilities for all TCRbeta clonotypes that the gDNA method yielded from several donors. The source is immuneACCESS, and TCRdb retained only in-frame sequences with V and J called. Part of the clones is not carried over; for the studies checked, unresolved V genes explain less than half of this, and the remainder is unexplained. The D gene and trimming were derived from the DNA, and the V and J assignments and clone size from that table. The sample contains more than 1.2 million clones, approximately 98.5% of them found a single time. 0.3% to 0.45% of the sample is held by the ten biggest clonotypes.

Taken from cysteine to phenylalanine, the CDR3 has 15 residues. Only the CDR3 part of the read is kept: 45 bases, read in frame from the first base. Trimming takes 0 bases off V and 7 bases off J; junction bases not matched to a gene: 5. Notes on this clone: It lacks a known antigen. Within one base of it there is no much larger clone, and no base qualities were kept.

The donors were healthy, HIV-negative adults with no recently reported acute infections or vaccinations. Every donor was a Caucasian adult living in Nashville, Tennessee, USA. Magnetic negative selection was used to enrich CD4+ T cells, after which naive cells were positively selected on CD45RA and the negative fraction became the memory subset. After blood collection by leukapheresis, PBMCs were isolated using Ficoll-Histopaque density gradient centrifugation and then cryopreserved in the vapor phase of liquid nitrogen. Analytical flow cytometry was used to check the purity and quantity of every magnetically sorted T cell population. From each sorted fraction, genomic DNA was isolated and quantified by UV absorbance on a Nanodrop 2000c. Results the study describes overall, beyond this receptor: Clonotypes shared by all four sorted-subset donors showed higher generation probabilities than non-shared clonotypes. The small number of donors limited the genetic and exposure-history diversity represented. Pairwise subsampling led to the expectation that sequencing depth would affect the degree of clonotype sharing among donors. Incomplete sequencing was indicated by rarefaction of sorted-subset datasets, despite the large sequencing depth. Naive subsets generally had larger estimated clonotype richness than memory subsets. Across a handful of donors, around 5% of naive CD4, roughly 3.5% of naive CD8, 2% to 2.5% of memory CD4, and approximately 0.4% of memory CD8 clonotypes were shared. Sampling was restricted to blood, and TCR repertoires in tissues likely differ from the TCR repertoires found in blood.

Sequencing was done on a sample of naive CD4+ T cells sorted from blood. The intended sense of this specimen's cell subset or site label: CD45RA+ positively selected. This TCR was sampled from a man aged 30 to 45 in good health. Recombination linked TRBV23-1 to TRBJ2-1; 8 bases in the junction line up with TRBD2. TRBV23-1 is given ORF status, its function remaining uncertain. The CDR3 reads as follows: CASSQSAGGWNEQFF. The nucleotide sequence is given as TGCGCCAGCAGTCAATCGGCGGGAGGATGGAATGAGCAGTTCTTC.